The 29 T cell receptor beta chains reported below all come from one sample, sequenced in a study of T cells in Graves' hyperthyroidism and ophthalmopathy (dated by TCRdb to the late 2010s). To prepare the library, multiplex PCR was applied. For sequencing, an Illumina HiSeq 2000 was employed. Amplification of TCR beta CDR3 regions was carried out from RNA transcripts. A first-round RT-PCR of the TCR CDR3 used the HTBI primer set with the Qiagen OneStep RT-PCR kit. The raw public data were reprocessed by TCRdb itself: fastp quality trimming at Q25, MiXCR clonotype calling, in-frame beta chains only. Records with the same CDR3 protein are collapsed into one entry carrying the most frequent genes and DNA. This sample comprises approximately 150,000 distinct CDR3 sequences, about 9% of them detected only once. Approximately 24% of the sample goes to the ten largest clones. The sequenced sample was blood. These receptors originate from a woman aged 18-35 years with Graves' hyperthyroidism that later progressed to Graves' ophthalmopathy.

There are many counts of this clonotype. The rearrangement joins TRBV20-1 to TRBJ2-1; no clear D. V lost 1 base and J lost 4, with 11 bases in between. Germline CDR1 reads DFQATT; CDR2 reads SNEGSKA (reference sequence). The CDR3 has 14 residues. The CDR3 protein is CSARGLVRYNEQFF. CDR3 coding DNA: TGCAGTGCTAGAGGTCTAGTTCGTTACAATGAGCAGTTCTTC.

This clonotype was observed many times. The chain joins TRBV28 to TRBJ2-7, with no clear D. The CDR3 is made up of 12 amino acids. Between the trimmed V and J ends, which lost 7 bases and 0 bases, there was a span of 7 bases. Germline CDR1 MDHEN, CDR2 SYDVKM. CDR3 in amino acids: CASTESSYEQYF. CDR3 nucleotides: TGTGCCAGCACCGAAAGCTCCTACGAGCAGTACTTC.

This chain joins TRBV11-1 and TRBJ2-7, with 8 bases aligning to TRBD1. Unmatched junction bases numbered 12, after V lost 5 bases and J lost 3 bases. This CDR3 is built from 16 residues. Germline CDR1 and CDR2: SGHAT and FQDESV (reference sequence). For the CDR3, the DNA is TGTGCCAGCAGCCAAGACGGACAGGGCCCATACTACGAGCAGTACTTC. This translates into CASSQDGQGPYYEQYF. The variable domain in full, with the rest retrieved from reference TRBV11-1 and TRBJ2-7, is EAEVAQSPRYKITEKSQAVAFWCDPISGHATLYWYRQILGQGPELLVQFQDESVVDDSQLPKDRFSAERLKGVDSTLKIQPAELGDSAMYLCASSQDGQGPYYEQYFGPGTRLTVT.

V is TRBV4-1 and J is TRBJ1-1; 7 bases fit TRBD1. Trimming removed 6 bases from V and 2 bases from J; junction bases left unmatched: 6. The CDR3 is 14 residues long. Germline V gene lookup returns CDR1 MGHRA and CDR2 YSYEKL. The CDR3 spells CASRGQLKNTEAFF. CDR3 nucleotides: TGCGCCAGCAGGGGACAGCTAAAAAACACTGAAGCTTTCTTT.

The sample holds many counts of this clonotype. V and J are TRBV19 and TRBJ1-2, with unresolved D. Germline V gene lookup returns CDR1 LNHDA and CDR2 SQIVND (reference sequence). Trimming pared 8 bases from V and 1 base from J, leaving 5 bases between. The CDR3 is 11 amino acids. The CDR3 loop is CASGVNYGYTF. The DNA of the CDR3 is TGTGCCAGTGGAGTTAACTATGGCTACACCTTC.

This clonotype was recorded many times. The chain joins TRBV30 to TRBJ1-1; weak D call: TRBD1 (6 bases). Per germline, CDR1 GTSNPN and CDR2 SVGIG (reference sequence). CDR3 length: 13 residues. Trimming removed 2 bases at V and 6 bases at J, with 13 bases between. The chain's CDR3 is CAWSNTGSAEAFF. The DNA for the CDR3 is TGTGCCTGGAGTAATACAGGGTCTGCTGAAGCTTTCTTT.

The table lists this clonotype with many counts. This sequence joins TRBV20-1 and TRBJ2-1; 7 nucleotides match TRBD2. The CDR3 runs to 13 residues. The junction had 2 bases not matched to a gene; V was cut back by 2 bases and J by 4 bases. Germline-derived CDR1 and CDR2 are DFQATT and SNEGSKA (reference sequence). The CDR3 region is CSARPGGYNEQFF. CDR3 nucleotides: TGCAGTGCTAGACCGGGAGGATACAATGAGCAGTTCTTC.

With respect to this clonotype: Given a much more abundant clone one base away, this may be a read error. The V call is TRBV12-3 or TRBV12-4, the J call TRBJ2-6, with D unclear. The CDR3 totals 19 residues. CDR3: CASSLFPLARRSGTNVLTF. Written as DNA, the CDR3 is TGTGCCAGCAGTTTATTCCCTCTGGCGAGACGCTCTGGGACCAACGTCCTGACTTTC.

V gene TRBV4-2 combines with J gene TRBJ1-2; 8 nucleotides match TRBD1. In germline, CDR1 is LGHNA, CDR2 YNFKEQ. V dropped 2 bases and J dropped 4; count of bases not matched to a gene: 3. The CDR3 contains 14 residues. The CDR3 region is CASSQIGTGYGYTF. The CDR3 nucleotides read TGTGCCAGCAGCCAAATCGGGACAGGCTATGGCTACACCTTC.

This clonotype was recorded at least ten times. The chain joins TRBV2 to TRBJ1-1; 8 bases map to TRBD1. CDR3 length: 14 residues. With V trimmed by 4 bases and J by 1 base, 2 bases remained unmatched. Germline assignment: CDR1 SNHLY and CDR2 FYNNEI. The CDR3 reads CASSGQGQNTEAFF. The CDR3 bases are TGTGCCAGCAGTGGACAGGGGCAGAACACTGAAGCTTTCTTT.

As to this clonotype: A much larger clone differs from this one at a single base, so this may be a read error. This chain connects TRBV2 to TRBJ1-6; no clear D. Germline CDR1 and CDR2: SNHLY and FYNNEI. This CDR3 has 14 residues. This CDR3 reads CSSSEAGRGSPLHF. DNA of the CDR3: TGTTCCAGCAGTGAAGCTGGGCGTGGGTCACCCCTCCACTTT.

This clonotype occurred many times. The chain has TRBV6-1 and TRBJ2-7; TRBD2 matches at 10 bases. This CDR3 is 15 amino acids long. In germline, CDR1 is MNHNS, CDR2 SASEGT. V shed 4 bases, J shed 1 base, and the junction held 4 bases outside the gene matches. The CDR3 here is CASSAELAGSYEQYF. CDR3 sequence (DNA): TGTGCCAGCAGTGCCGAACTAGCGGGGTCCTACGAGCAGTACTTC.

The table lists this clonotype with many counts. The rearrangement links TRBV7-3 to TRBJ1-1, with D uncertain. Germline V gives CDR1 SGHTA, CDR2 FQGTGA. The CDR3 is 15 residues long. V was clipped by 5 bases and J by 0 bases, with 13 bases between them. The CDR3 nucleotides read TGTGCCAGCAGCCCTATGGAGGCCTTGAACACTGAAGCTTTCTTT. Its protein is CASSPMEALNTEAFF. Drawing the rest from reference TRBV7-3 and TRBJ1-1, the complete variable domain is GAGVSQTPSNKVTEKGKYVELRCDPISGHTALYWYRQSLGQGPEFLIYFQGTGAADDSGLPNDRFFAVRPEGSVSTLKIQRTERGDSAVYLCASSPMEALNTEAFFGQGTRLTVV.

This clonotype was seen at least ten times. This chain connects TRBV20-1 to TRBJ1-1; a possible D gene is TRBD1 (6 bases). The CDR3 length is 17 residues. Germline V gives CDR1 DFQATT, CDR2 SNEGSKA (reference sequence). Trimming cost V 0 bases and J 6 bases, with 23 bases left between them. CDR3 sequence reads: CSARDLGATGISPEAFF. The CDR3 region has the DNA TGCAGTGCTAGAGATCTCGGTGCGACAGGTATATCCCCTGAAGCTTTCTTT.

This clonotype was detected a few times. The chain is built from TRBV10-3 and TRBJ2-1; weak D call: TRBD2 (7 bases). The CDR3 totals 16 residues. CDR1 is ENHRY and CDR2 is SYGVKD in the germline V gene. The V end was cut by 4 bases, the J end by 5 bases, with 18 bases between. CDR3 sequence: CAISGGGGAKNNEQFF. The CDR3 nucleotides read TGTGCCATCAGTGGAGGTGGGGGGGCTAAAAACAATGAGCAGTTCTTC.

Many counts were recorded for this clonotype. The chain combines TRBV2 with TRBJ2-1; tentative D call: TRBD1 (5 bases). Trimming left V 6 bases short and J 7 bases short, with 16 bases between. The CDR3 is 14 amino acids. Germline V gene data show CDR1 as SNHLY and CDR2 as FYNNEI. This chain's CDR3 is CASRASVGLNEQFF. The CDR3 DNA follows: TGTGCCAGCAGGGCGTCCGTGGGGCTAAATGAGCAGTTCTTC.

This CDR3 is CASSSWDREPDTQYF. DNA for the CDR3: TGTGCCAGCAGCTCCTGGGACAGGGAACCAGATACGCAGTATTTT. The J gene is TRBJ2-3, the V gene TRBV11-2; 9 nucleotides line up with TRBD1. The CDR3 is made up of 15 amino acids. J was trimmed by 4 bases and V by 4 bases; bases with no gene match: 6. Per the germline V gene, CDR1 is SGHAT and CDR2 is FQNNGV.

This clonotype was observed at least ten times. Here the CDR3 reads CASKRLANYGYTF. The CDR3 DNA reads TGTGCCAGCAAGAGGTTAGCGAACTATGGCTACACCTTC. The V and J genes are TRBV28 and TRBJ1-2; no clear D. CDR3 length equals 13 residues. V lost 7 bases, J lost 2 bases, and 11 bases lay in between. In germline, CDR1 is MDHEN, CDR2 SYDVKM.

This clonotype showed up many times. The chain links TRBV20-1 to TRBJ2-5; D gene uncertain. Germline CDR1 and CDR2: DFQATT and SNEGSKA (reference sequence). Trimming pared 4 bases from V and 5 bases from J, leaving 11 bases between. The CDR3 is 12 amino acids. The CDR3 DNA follows: TGCAGTGCTAACGGGCCTGGGGAGACCCAGTACTTC. This gives the protein CSANGPGETQYF.

This clonotype was observed many times. The chain links TRBV7-2 to TRBJ2-1; a weak D match, TRBD1 (6 bases). Trimming cost V 5 bases and J 7 bases, with 24 bases left between them. CDR1 is SGHTA, CDR2 FQGNSA, per germline. This CDR3 contains 17 residues. The CDR3 spells CASSPPILDRSGNEQFF. The CDR3 nucleotides read TGTGCCAGCAGCCCGCCGATTCTCGACAGGTCGGGGAATGAGCAGTTCTTC. Full variable domain (remainder filled in from reference TRBV7-2 and TRBJ2-1): GAGVSQSPSNKVTEKGKDVELRCDPISGHTALYWYRQSLGQGLEFLIYFQGNSAPDKSGLPSDRFSAERTGGSVSTLTIQRTQQEDSAVYLCASSPPILDRSGNEQFFGPGTRLTVL.

This clonotype was seen ten or more times. V gene TRBV13 combines with J gene TRBJ2-2; 10 bases agree with TRBD1. With V trimmed by 5 bases and J by 5 bases, 8 bases remained unmatched. CDR1 and CDR2 (germline): PRHDT, FYEKMQ (reference sequence). The CDR3 has 16 amino acids. Here the CDR3 reads CASSPMGQGLTGELFF. The DNA of the CDR3 is TGTGCCAGCAGCCCTATGGGACAGGGGCTGACCGGGGAGCTGTTTTTT. Full variable domain (missing parts from reference TRBV13 and TRBJ2-2): AAGVIQSPRHLIKEKRETATLKCYPIPRHDTVYWYQQGPGQDPQFLISFYEKMQSDKGSIPDRFSAQQFSDYHSELNMSSLELGDSALYFCASSPMGQGLTGELFFGEGSRLTVL.

In this sample, this clonotype turned up many times. In DNA form, the CDR3 reads TGTGCCACCACTGACAGGGGACAATGGAACACTGAAGCTTTCTTT. Translating gives CATTDRGQWNTEAFF. The rearrangement links TRBV3-1 to TRBJ1-1; 8 bases are shared with TRBD1. Trimming at V came to 10 bases and at J to 1 base, leaving 11 bases not matched to a gene. Per germline, CDR1 LGHDT and CDR2 YNNKEL (reference sequence). This CDR3 contains 15 residues.

This clonotype was observed at least ten times. The rearrangement links TRBV12-3 or TRBV12-4 to TRBJ2-1, with D possibly matching TRBD2 (5 bases). Trimming removed 3 bases from V and 10 bases from J, with 19 bases in between. The CDR3 covers 15 residues. The CDR3 sequence is CASSFVASSSGEQFF. In DNA, the CDR3 is TGTGCCAGCAGTTTCGTCGCCTCATCAAGCGGCGAGCAGTTCTTC.

Comment on this clonotype: With a much larger clone just one base away, this may be a read error. The V call is TRBV2, the J call TRBJ2-2, with D possibly matching TRBD2 (6 bases). The CDR3 has 13 residues. The V gene's germline CDR1 is SNHLY and CDR2 FYNNEI. The chain's CDR3 is CAGRLDGTGELFF. CDR3 nucleotides: TGTGCCGGCAGACTAGATGGGACCGGGGAGCTGTTTTTT.

This clonotype was counted ten times or more. This chain's CDR3 is CASSPGVGSYGYTF. The CDR3 nucleotides are TGTGCCAGCAGTCCAGGGGTCGGTAGCTATGGCTACACCTTC. This chain joins TRBV6-1 and TRBJ1-2; D is perhaps TRBD1 (6 bases). The CDR3 extends over 14 amino acids. Trimming stripped 5 bases from V and 4 bases from J, with 14 bases between. Germline assignment: CDR1 MNHNS and CDR2 SASEGT.

This clonotype was detected many times. J is TRBJ2-3 and V is TRBV12-3 or TRBV12-4, with TRBD2 matching over 8 bases. The CDR3 covers 18 residues. The V gene end was trimmed by 0 bases and the J gene end by 6 bases; junction bases not matched to a gene: 14. CDR3 loop: CASSLAFSIGTRADTQYF. The CDR3 coding sequence is TGTGCCAGCAGTTTAGCTTTTTCAATCGGGACTAGGGCTGATACGCAGTATTTT.

This clonotype came up many times. The gene calls are TRBV28 and TRBJ2-5; D gene unclear. V lost 4 bases and J lost 5, with 11 bases in between. Germline V lookup: CDR1 MDHEN, CDR2 SYDVKM. This CDR3 is built from 13 residues. The CDR3 bases are TGTGCCAGCAGTTCGTATATTGGGGAGACCCAGTACTTC. It codes for CASSSYIGETQYF.

The table lists this clonotype with many counts. The J gene is TRBJ1-1, the V gene TRBV4-1, with D unresolved. CDR1 and CDR2 (germline): MGHRA, YSYEKL. This CDR3 has 11 amino acids. Trimming took 3 bases from V and 6 from J, leaving 5 bases between them. This CDR3 is CASSHYAEAFF. The CDR3 DNA follows: TGCGCCAGCAGCCATTATGCTGAAGCTTTCTTT.

This clonotype was seen only a few times. The genes are TRBV6-1 and TRBJ2-7; D not certain. Germline values: CDR1 MNHNS, CDR2 SASEGT. Trimming stripped 0 bases from V and 2 bases from J, with 8 bases between. This CDR3 has 14 amino acids. The DNA of the CDR3 is TGTGCCAGCAGTGAAGCTAGGGTCGCCTACGAGCAGTACTTC. It specifies CASSEARVAYEQYF.